This note documents a single TCR beta chain sequence. Its antigen remains unidentified. Libraries were prepared by immunoSEQ multiplex PCR; TCRdb keeps only in-frame clonotypes and omits some of them. The sample holds some 82,000 clones, around 80% seen once. The entry originates in a study of T cells in localized non-small cell lung cancer. The CDR3 covers 14 residues. Looked up from germline, CDR1 is MNHNS and CDR2 is SASEGT. V shed 6 bases and J shed 4 bases, with 15 bases lying between them. Findings and caveats of the study: Uninvolved adjacent lung had the highest recorded T cell clonality, with tumor below it.

The chain recombines TRBV6-1 with TRBJ2-5; D may match TRBD1 or TRBD2 (5 bases each). The sequenced sample was PBMCs, obtained before any cancer treatment. The sequence was collected from a man aged 40-75 years with stage II squamous cell lung carcinoma. The CDR3 DNA sequence: TGTGCCAGCAGGGTGGGAACAGGAGGAGAGACCCAGTACTTC. This gives the protein CASRVGTGGETQYF.